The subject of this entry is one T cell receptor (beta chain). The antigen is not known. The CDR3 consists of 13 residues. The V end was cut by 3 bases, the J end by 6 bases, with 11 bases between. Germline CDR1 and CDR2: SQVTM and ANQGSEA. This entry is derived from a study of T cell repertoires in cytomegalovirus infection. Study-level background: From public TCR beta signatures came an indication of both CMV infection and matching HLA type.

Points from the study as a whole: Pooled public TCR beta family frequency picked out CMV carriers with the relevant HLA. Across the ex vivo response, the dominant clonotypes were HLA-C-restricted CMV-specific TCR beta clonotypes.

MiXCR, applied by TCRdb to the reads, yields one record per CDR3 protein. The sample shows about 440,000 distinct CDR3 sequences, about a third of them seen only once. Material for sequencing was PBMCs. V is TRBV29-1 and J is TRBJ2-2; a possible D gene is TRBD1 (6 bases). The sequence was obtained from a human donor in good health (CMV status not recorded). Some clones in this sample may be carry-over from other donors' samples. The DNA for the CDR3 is TGCAGCGTTGAGTCACAGGGTTCCGGGGAGCTGTTTTTT. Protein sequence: CSVESQGSGELFF.